This T cell receptor beta chain appears in the sequencing data of a study of blood T cell repertoires in COVID-19. Study as a whole: Specimens from acute and convalescent COVID-19 originated in the United States, Italy and Spain.

In the authors' methods: Estimated nucleated cell counts came from reference gene primer amplification. TCRdb's table, derived via immunoSEQ multiplex PCR, lists solely in-frame clones and lacks some. V, J and clone size are those of that table, while D and trimming were read from the DNA. Of about 42,000 clones in the sample, around 84% were seen once. Germline-derived CDR1 and CDR2 are LGHNA and YSLEER. Trimming took 1 base from V and 4 from J; bases not matched to a gene: 5. The CDR3 contains 15 residues. This clone was detected once. The source is a woman in her 70s in a cohort sampled during active COVID-19. Source material: peripheral blood. J is TRBJ1-2 and V is TRBV4-3, with 8 bases aligning to TRBD1. DNA for the CDR3: TGCGCCAGCAGCCAAGGGACAGGGTCCTCCTATGGCTACACCTTC. It is translated as CASSQGTGSSYGYTF.